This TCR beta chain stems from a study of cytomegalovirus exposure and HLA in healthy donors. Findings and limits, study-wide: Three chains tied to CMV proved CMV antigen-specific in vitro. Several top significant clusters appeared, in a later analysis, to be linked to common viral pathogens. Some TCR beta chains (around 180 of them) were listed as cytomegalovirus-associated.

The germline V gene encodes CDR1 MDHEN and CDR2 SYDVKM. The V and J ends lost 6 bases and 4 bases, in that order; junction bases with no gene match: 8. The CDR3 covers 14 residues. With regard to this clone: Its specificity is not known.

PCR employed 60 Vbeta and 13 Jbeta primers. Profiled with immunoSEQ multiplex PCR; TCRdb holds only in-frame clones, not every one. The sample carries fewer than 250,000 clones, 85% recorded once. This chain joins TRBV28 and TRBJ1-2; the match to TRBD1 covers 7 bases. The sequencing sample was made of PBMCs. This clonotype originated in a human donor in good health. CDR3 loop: CASRTGQSGYGYTF. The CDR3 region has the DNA TGTGCCAGCAGGACGGGACAGAGTGGCTATGGCTACACCTTC.